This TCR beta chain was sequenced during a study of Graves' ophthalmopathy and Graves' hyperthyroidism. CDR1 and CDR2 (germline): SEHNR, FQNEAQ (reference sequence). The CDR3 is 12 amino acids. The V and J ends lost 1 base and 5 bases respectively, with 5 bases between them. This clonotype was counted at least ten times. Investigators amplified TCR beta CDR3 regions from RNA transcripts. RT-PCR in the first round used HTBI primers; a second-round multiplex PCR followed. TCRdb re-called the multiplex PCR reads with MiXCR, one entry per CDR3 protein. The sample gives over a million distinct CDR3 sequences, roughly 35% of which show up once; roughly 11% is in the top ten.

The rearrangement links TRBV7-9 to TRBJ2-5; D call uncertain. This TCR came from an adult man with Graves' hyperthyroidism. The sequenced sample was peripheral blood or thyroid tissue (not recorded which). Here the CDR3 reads CASSLVSETQYF. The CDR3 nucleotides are TGTGCCAGCAGCTTAGTATCGGAGACCCAGTACTTC.